Following are 18 T cell receptor beta chains from one sample sequenced in a study of graft-versus-host responses after intestinal transplantation. Clones were read by immunoSEQ multiplex PCR, and TCRdb kept only the in-frame ones, dropping some. The sample yields 85,000 to 90,000 clones, roughly 87% seen once. For these receptors, no antigen is known. Sequences were derived from unstimulated CD8+ T cells sorted from spleen or lymph node cells, sampled before intestinal transplant. These receptor sequences come from a human donor who received an intestinal transplant.

The genes are TRBV4-1 and TRBJ1-5, with a tentative D call TRBD1 (5 bases). The ends were cut back, 0 bases at V and 7 bases at J, with 10 bases in the middle. CDR3 length: 14 amino acids. Per germline, CDR1 MGHRA and CDR2 YSYEKL. The CDR3 reads CASSQESGVQPQHF. The CDR3 DNA reads as TGCGCCAGCAGCCAAGAGTCGGGGGTCCAGCCCCAGCATTTT.

This clone has a handful of counts. The chain uses TRBV5-4 and TRBJ2-7; 11 bases map to TRBD2. V dropped 0 bases and J dropped 0; count of bases not matched to a gene: 2. This CDR3 is built from 16 residues. Looked up from germline, CDR1 is SGHNT and CDR2 is YYREEE (reference sequence). The CDR3 nucleotides read TGTGCCAGCAGCTTGGGGACTAGCGGGTACTCCTACGAGCAGTACTTC. Translating gives CASSLGTSGYSYEQYF.

This rearrangement joins TRBV15 to TRBJ1-6, with TRBD1 matching over 7 bases. After removal of 2 bases from V and 8 bases from J, the junction contained 15 bases not matched to a gene. CDR3 size: 18 residues. From germline, CDR1 is LNHNV and CDR2 YYDKDF (reference sequence). CDR3 sequence: CATSRNRGHYRLYSPLHF. For the CDR3, the DNA is TGTGCCACCAGCAGAAACAGGGGACACTATCGCCTCTATTCACCCCTCCACTTT.

This chain links TRBV27 with TRBJ1-6; unclear D gene. This CDR3 is built from 13 residues. Trimming left V 5 bases short and J 6 bases short, with 8 bases between. The V gene's germline CDR1 is MNHEY and CDR2 SMNVEV (reference sequence). The CDR3 here is CASSLGFNSPLHF. The CDR3 DNA is TGTGCCAGCAGTCTAGGGTTTAATTCACCCCTCCACTTT.

The chain is built from TRBV11-2 and TRBJ2-7; D is ambiguous. The V and J ends lost 1 base and 5 bases respectively, with 6 bases between them. The CDR3 is made up of 12 amino acids. Germline V CDR1 and CDR2: SGHAT, FQNNGV. The CDR3 nucleotides read TGTGCCAGCAGCTTAGTTCGCCACGAGCAGTACTTC. Translating gives CASSLVRHEQYF.

The chain joins TRBV30 to TRBJ2-1; the D gene is possibly TRBD2 (5 bases). The germline V gene has CDR1 GTSNPN and CDR2 SVGIG (reference sequence). The CDR3 extends over 18 amino acids. Trimming stripped 0 bases from V and 4 bases from J, with 22 bases between. In DNA form, the CDR3 reads TGTGCCTGGAGTGTCCGCAAGGGAGCTCCGGGAAGATACAATGAGCAGTTCTTC. It is translated as CAWSVRKGAPGRYNEQFF.

The chain joins TRBV10-2 to TRBJ2-1, with D tentatively TRBD2 (5 bases). The length of the CDR3 is 14 residues. CDR1 is WSHSY, CDR2 SAAADI, per germline. V was pared by 4 bases and J by 0 bases, with 7 bases between. The CDR3 loop reads CASSGTGSYNEQFF. CDR3 DNA: TGCGCCAGCAGTGGGACTGGCTCCTACAATGAGCAGTTCTTC.

The chain links TRBV29-1 to TRBJ1-2; D unclear. V lost 3 bases and J lost 7, with 12 bases in between. The CDR3 is made up of 12 amino acids. Germline CDR1 and CDR2: SQVTM and ANQGSEA. CDR3 loop: CSVDIEEGGYTF. The CDR3 DNA follows: TGCAGCGTTGATATTGAGGAAGGTGGCTACACCTTC.

The chain uses TRBV9 and TRBJ2-2; D is unclear. The CDR3 length is 12 residues. Germline values: CDR1 SGDLS, CDR2 YYNGEE. Trimming removed 4 bases at V and 3 bases at J, with 4 bases between. CDR3 loop: CASSSDTGELFF. CDR3 bases: TGTGCCAGCAGCTCTGACACCGGGGAGCTGTTTTTT.

V usage is TRBV19 and J usage is TRBJ2-4; D gene unclear. The germline V gene has CDR1 LNHDA and CDR2 SQIVND (reference sequence). The CDR3 totals 15 residues. The V and J ends lost 3 bases and 0 bases respectively, with 9 bases between them. In DNA, the CDR3 is TGTGCCAGTAGTATGGGCAGACTAGCCAAAAACATTCAGTACTTC. It specifies CASSMGRLAKNIQYF.

Here the CDR3 DNA reads TGTGCCTGGAGTGTACTCGGGAGAACGAAGACCCAGTACTTC. This gives the protein CAWSVLGRTKTQYF. The chain employs TRBV30 and TRBJ2-5; a possible D gene is TRBD2 (6 bases). Germline V lookup: CDR1 GTSNPN, CDR2 SVGIG (reference sequence). This CDR3 is 14 amino acids long. V lost 0 bases and J lost 6, with 14 bases in between.

V is TRBV4-1 and J is TRBJ2-7; TRBD2 is a possible D gene (6 bases). Germline CDR1 MGHRA, CDR2 YSYEKL. CDR3 size: 14 residues. Trimming removed 0 bases at V and 3 bases at J, with 9 bases between. CDR3 coding DNA: TGCGCCAGCAGCCAAGAGGGACTTAACTACGAGCAGTACTTC. Translating gives CASSQEGLNYEQYF.

This clone was seen a few times. V and J are TRBV19 and TRBJ1-6; 8 nucleotides line up with TRBD1. Unmatched junction bases numbered 8, after V lost 5 bases and J lost 5 bases. Germline CDR1 and CDR2: LNHDA and SQIVND (reference sequence). The length of the CDR3 is 16 residues. CDR3 nucleotides: TGTGCCAGTAGTTCCCTCGACAGGGGACATAATTCACCCCTCCACTTT. This encodes CASSSLDRGHNSPLHF.

The J gene is TRBJ1-1, the V gene TRBV10-3; TRBD1 matches 9 bases. CDR3 length: 14 residues. With V trimmed by 0 bases and J by 7 bases, 3 bases remained unmatched. Germline lookup yields CDR1 ENHRY and CDR2 SYGVKD. The CDR3 sequence: CAISESPGQGEAFF. For the CDR3, the DNA is TGTGCCATCAGTGAGTCACCGGGACAGGGTGAAGCTTTCTTT.

This clone occurred once. CDR3 sequence: CAWSPPPGWGEKLFF. CDR3 DNA: TGTGCCTGGAGCCCTCCTCCGGGATGGGGTGAAAAACTGTTTTTT. The chain employs TRBV30 and TRBJ1-4; D gene ambiguous. The CDR3 covers 15 residues. V was trimmed by 3 bases and J by 7 bases, leaving 18 bases between them. Germline CDR1 reads GTSNPN; CDR2 reads SVGIG (reference sequence).

The sample holds one count of this clone. The gene calls are TRBV5-1 and TRBJ1-6, with a weak D call TRBD1 (5 bases). From germline, CDR1 is SGHRS and CDR2 YFSETQ. The CDR3 consists of 17 residues. The germline V and J ends were trimmed by 1 base and 7 bases, with 18 bases remaining between them. In nucleotides, the CDR3 is TGCGCCAGCAGCTTGTTATACGGCAGGGATGGCAATTCACCCCTCCACTTT. Its translation: CASSLLYGRDGNSPLHF. The variable domain in full, with the rest retrieved from reference TRBV5-1 and TRBJ1-6, is KAGVTQTPRYLIKTRGQQVTLSCSPISGHRSVSWYQQTPGQGLQFLFEYFSETQRNKGNFPGRFSGRQFSNSRSEMNVSTLELGDSALYLCASSLLYGRDGNSPLHFGNGTRLTVT.

V is TRBV6-5 and J is TRBJ2-2; TRBD2 agrees at 8 bases. V shed 2 bases and J 3 bases; nucleotides not matched to a gene: 2. Germline lookup yields CDR1 MNHEY and CDR2 SVGAGI. The length of the CDR3 is 15 residues. The CDR3 here is CASSYTGGDTGELFF. CDR3 coding DNA: TGTGCCAGCAGTTACACGGGGGGGGACACCGGGGAGCTGTTTTTT.

This clone was seen a handful of times. This chain connects TRBV5-1 to TRBJ1-5, with 7 positions matching TRBD1. CDR3 length equals 14 residues. Germline V gene lookup returns CDR1 SGHRS and CDR2 YFSETQ. After removal of 10 bases from V and 3 bases from J, the junction contained 10 bases not matched to a gene. The CDR3 DNA sequence: TGCGCCCTATTGACAGGGTCGTACAATCAGCCCCAGCATTTT. Translating it yields CALLTGSYNQPQHF.